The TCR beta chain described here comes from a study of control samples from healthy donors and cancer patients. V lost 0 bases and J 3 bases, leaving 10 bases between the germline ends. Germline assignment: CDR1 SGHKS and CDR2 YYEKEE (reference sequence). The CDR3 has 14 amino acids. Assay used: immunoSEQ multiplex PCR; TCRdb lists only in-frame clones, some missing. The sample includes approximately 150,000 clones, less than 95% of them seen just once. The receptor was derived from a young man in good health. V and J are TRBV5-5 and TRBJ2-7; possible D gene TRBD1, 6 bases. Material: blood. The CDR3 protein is CASSLGQEDYEQYF. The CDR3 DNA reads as TGTGCCAGCAGCTTGGGACAGGAAGACTACGAGCAGTACTTC.